Listed below are T cell receptor beta chains from one sample, sequenced in a study of vaccination and CD4 T cells after COVID-19. These receptors are not linked to any known antigen. TCRdb independently ran MiXCR on the PCR reads; one entry per CDR3 protein. The data hold about 8,500 distinct CDR3 sequences, with 59% observed a single time. The sample taken for sequencing was CD4+ T cells from blood, cultured in vitro. The source of these receptors is a human donor who had recovered from COVID-19. Each CDR3 is given with its conserved first and last residue. D genes are given only for firm matches. The size of a clone is reported for some rows only, either as once, few or many, or as a class for expanded clones.

clone_size j_call v_call d_call cdr3_aa cdr3_nt
. TRBJ1-2 TRBV6-1 . CASSTREGYGYTF TGTGCCAGCAGCACCAGGGAAGGCTATGGCTACACCTTC
few TRBJ1-2 TRBV6-1 . CASRSGTVDYGYTF TGTGCCAGCAGGAGCGGGACGGTGGACTATGGCTACACCTTC
. TRBJ2-5 TRBV20-1 . CSARESSAETQYF TGCAGTGCTAGAGAGAGTAGTGCAGAGACCCAGTACTTC
few TRBJ2-3 TRBV20-1 . CSAVGSRTDTQYF TGCAGTGCCGTCGGTAGTCGCACAGATACGCAGTATTTT
. TRBJ2-7 TRBV28 . CASTSAGLEQYF TGTGCCAGCACATCGGCGGGGTTAGAGCAGTACTTC
. TRBJ1-1 TRBV20-1 TRBD1 CSALKTGGPPEAFF TGCAGTGCTCTAAAGACAGGGGGCCCCCCTGAAGCTTTCTTT
. TRBJ1-5 TRBV20-1 TRBD1 CSARTGALNQPQHF TGCAGTGCCAGGACAGGCGCCCTCAATCAGCCCCAGCATTTT
. TRBJ1-1 TRBV7-2 . CASSLDGYTEAFF TGTGCCAGCAGCTTAGACGGATACACTGAAGCTTTCTTT
. TRBJ2-3 TRBV15 . CATSRDPSRTDTQYF TGTGCCACCAGCAGAGACCCTAGCCGCACAGATACGCAGTATTTT
. TRBJ2-7 TRBV20-1 . CSARGTGYEQYF TGCAGTGCTAGAGGCACAGGGTACGAGCAGTACTTC
. TRBJ2-7 TRBV7-2 TRBD1 CASSSRGLVTYEQYF TGTGCCAGCAGCAGCAGGGGGCTAGTCACCTACGAGCAGTACTTC
. TRBJ2-7 TRBV28 TRBD2 CASIAGGRYEQYF TGTGCCAGCATTGCGGGAGGCCGATACGAGCAGTACTTC
. TRBJ2-1 TRBV20-1 TRBD2 CSAGEAGGPYNEQFF TGCAGTGCCGGGGAAGCGGGAGGGCCGTACAATGAGCAGTTCTTC
few TRBJ1-5 TRBV20-1 . CSAEGGGNQPQHF TGCAGTGCTGAGGGAGGGGGGAATCAGCCCCAGCATTTT
few TRBJ1-2 TRBV28 . CASSPGTGNYGYTF TGTGCCAGCAGCCCTGGGACGGGAAACTATGGCTACACCTTC
. TRBJ1-1 TRBV20-1 . CTGGVGGRGAFF TGCACCGGCGGGGTGGGGGGTCGCGGAGCTTTCTTT
few TRBJ1-2 TRBV7-9 . CASSDNYGYTF TGTGCCAGCAGCGATAACTATGGCTACACCTTC
. TRBJ1-2 TRBV28 TRBD1 CASTMTGWNYGYTF TGTGCCAGCACCATGACAGGGTGGAACTATGGCTACACCTTC
. TRBJ2-5 TRBV24-1 . CATSDLGGIGETQYF TGTGCCACCAGTGATTTAGGGGGGATCGGGGAGACCCAGTACTTC
. TRBJ2-7 TRBV15 . CATSRVRASNSYEQYF TGTGCCACCAGCAGAGTGAGAGCGTCCAACTCCTACGAGCAGTACTTC
. TRBJ1-6 TRBV7-8 . CASSTRKGKVSPLHF TGTGCCAGCAGCACCCGGAAAGGGAAGGTATCACCCCTCCACTTT
. TRBJ1-5 TRBV20-1 . CSARVPWGSGQEDSNQPQHF TGCAGTGCTAGAGTACCTTGGGGGTCCGGGCAGGAAGATAGCAATCAGCCCCAGCATTTT
few TRBJ2-7 TRBV20-1 . CSAPRTGSYEQYF TGCAGTGCCCCTCGGACGGGATCCTACGAGCAGTACTTC
. TRBJ2-7 TRBV6-1 . CASSLAGAYEQYF TGTGCCAGCAGCCTGGCAGGGGCCTACGAGCAGTACTTC
. TRBJ1-6 TRBV20-1 TRBD1 CSARQGGSNSPLHF TGCAGTGCTCGACAGGGAGGTAGTAATTCACCCCTCCACTTT
few TRBJ1-6 TRBV7-2 TRBD1 CASSSKTGLNSPLHF TGTGCCAGCAGCTCGAAGACAGGGCTTAATTCACCCCTCCACTTT
. TRBJ2-7 TRBV2 . CASSGGDQQYF TGTGCCAGCAGTGGGGGGGATCAGCAGTACTTC
. TRBJ2-7 TRBV10-1 . CASSEGDGGQQYF TGCGCCAGCAGTGAGGGGGACGGGGGCCAGCAGTACTTC
. TRBJ1-6 TRBV6-1 . CASSEDRRSPLHF TGTGCCAGCAGTGAGGACAGAAGGTCACCCCTCCACTTT
. TRBJ2-1 TRBV7-2 . CASSLGGKGSDEQFF TGTGCCAGCAGCTTAGGGGGCAAGGGTAGCGATGAGCAGTTCTTC
. TRBJ1-5 TRBV7-9 . CASTRSGSNQPQHF TGTGCCAGCACCCGGTCGGGGAGCAATCAGCCCCAGCATTTT
. TRBJ2-7 TRBV20-1 . CSARAGGPAYEQYF TGCAGTGCTAGAGCCGGAGGGCCCGCCTACGAGCAGTACTTC
. TRBJ1-5 TRBV6-1 TRBD1 CASNGQASGQPQHF TGTGCCAGCAACGGACAGGCGTCGGGGCAGCCCCAGCATTTT
. TRBJ2-7 TRBV20-1 . CSARETRSYEQYF TGCAGTGCTAGAGAGACTAGGAGCTACGAGCAGTACTTC
few TRBJ2-7 TRBV28 . CASSFGLNTYEQYF TGTGCCAGCAGCTTCGGTCTCAACACCTACGAGCAGTACTTC
once TRBJ1-6 TRBV7-9 . CASSLGGSHNSPLHF TGTGCCAGCAGCTTAGGGGGCAGTCATAATTCACCCCTCCACTTT
few TRBJ1-5 TRBV20-1 . CSVTTGRPQPQHF TGCAGTGTAACTACAGGACGCCCTCAGCCCCAGCATTTT
few TRBJ1-2 TRBV15 . CATSDTSYGYTF TGTGCCACCAGCGATACGAGCTATGGCTACACCTTC
. TRBJ1-1 TRBV27 . CASTPRSPSAEAFF TGTGCCAGCACCCCTAGGAGTCCTAGCGCTGAAGCTTTCTTT
. TRBJ1-2 TRBV7-2 . CASSPQGQYYGYTF TGTGCCAGCAGCCCCCAAGGACAGTACTATGGCTACACCTTC
few TRBJ2-1 TRBV15 . CATSRLAEQFF TGTGCCACCAGCAGACTAGCAGAGCAGTTCTTC
. TRBJ2-5 TRBV7-2 . CASSLVQSQETQYF TGTGCCAGCAGCTTAGTACAGTCCCAAGAGACCCAGTACTTC
. TRBJ1-1 TRBV7-3 . CASSPGGGSPNTEAFF TGTGCCAGCAGCCCTGGAGGGGGTAGCCCGAACACTGAAGCTTTCTTT
medium-sized TRBJ2-7 TRBV20-1 . CSASGSRLEAYF TGCAGTGCTAGCGGGAGTCGCCTTGAGGCGTACTTC
. TRBJ1-1 TRBV20-1 . CSAAYVNTEAFF TGCAGTGCCGCTTACGTGAACACTGAAGCTTTCTTT
few TRBJ2-5 TRBV27 . CASRVVSVGTQYF TGTGCCAGCAGGGTCGTAAGTGTGGGGACCCAGTACTTC
. TRBJ1-5 TRBV20-1 . CSAPGPRYSQHF TGCAGTGCTCCAGGGCCCCGCTATTCCCAGCATTTT
. TRBJ1-5 TRBV7-2 . CASSLVGYSNQPQHF TGTGCCAGCAGCTTAGTGGGTTATAGCAATCAGCCCCAGCATTTT